This passage covers 21 T cell receptor beta chains from one sample sequenced in a study of blood T cell repertoires in COVID-19. Measured with immunoSEQ multiplex PCR; TCRdb has only the in-frame clones, and not every one. The repertoire holds roughly 120,000 clones, with roughly 84% as singletons. Sequenced input: peripheral blood. The receptors were gathered from a woman older than 75 with active or convalescent COVID-19.

The V gene is TRBV3-1 (or the pseudogene TRBV3-2), the J gene TRBJ1-1, with D possibly being TRBD1 (6 bases). Looked up from germline, CDR1 is LGHDT and CDR2 is YNNKEL (reference sequence). The CDR3 totals 14 residues. Deletions cut 3 bases from V and 6 bases from J, with 14 bases between. Here the CDR3 reads CASSQSKGVPEAFF. For the CDR3, the DNA is TGTGCCAGCAGCCAGTCAAAGGGGGTCCCTGAAGCTTTCTTT.

V is TRBV10-2 and J is TRBJ1-2, with 8 bases matching TRBD1. The germline V gene encodes CDR1 WSHSY and CDR2 SAAADI. The CDR3 extends over 12 amino acids. V was pared by 8 bases and J by 3 bases, with 2 bases of the junction left unmatched. CDR3 amino acids: CASSGQDYGYTF. The CDR3, as DNA: TGCGCCAGCTCGGGACAGGACTATGGCTACACCTTC.

The chain has TRBV19 and TRBJ2-3, with 9 bases aligning to TRBD1. Germline CDR1 and CDR2: LNHDA and SQIVND (reference sequence). J gave up 2 bases and V 4 bases, and 10 bases lay outside the gene matches. The CDR3 runs 17 residues. CDR3 coding DNA: TGTGCCAGTAGTACCTTACAGGGGGCGAGCCCCACAGATACGCAGTATTTT. It encodes CASSTLQGASPTDTQYF. The full variable domain, with the rest looked up from reference TRBV19 and TRBJ2-3, is DGGITQSPKYLFRKEGQNVTLSCEQNLNHDAMYWYRQDPGQGLRLIYYSQIVNDFQKGDIAEGYSVSREKKESFPLTVTSAQKNPTAFYLCASSTLQGASPTDTQYFGPGTRLTVL.

The chain combines TRBV12-5 with TRBJ1-1; D possibly corresponds to TRBD1 (6 bases). This CDR3 contains 13 residues. CDR1 is LGHNT and CDR2 is FRNRAP in the germline V gene. Deletions cut 6 bases from V and 1 base from J, with 9 bases between. CDR3 region: CASGQTGNTEAFF. CDR3 DNA: TGTGCTAGTGGACAGACAGGGAACACTGAAGCTTTCTTT.

This clone came up once. The V and J genes are TRBV7-3 and TRBJ2-1; 11 nucleotides match TRBD2. Germline V CDR1 and CDR2: SGHTA, FQGTGA. V trimming: 5 bases; J trimming: 0 bases; junction bases outside the gene matches: 3. This CDR3 is built from 16 residues. CDR3 sequence reads: CASSRLAGGSYNEQFF. Written as DNA, the CDR3 is TGTGCCAGCAGCCGCCTAGCGGGAGGCTCCTACAATGAGCAGTTCTTC.

The chain uses TRBV29-1 and TRBJ2-1, with D uncertain. Germline CDR1 SQVTM, CDR2 ANQGSEA. Trimming stripped 6 bases from V and 9 bases from J, with 15 bases between. CDR3 length: 12 residues. As DNA, the CDR3 is TGCAGCGTAACTGGTAATGATAGTGAGCAGTTCTTC. Its translation: CSVTGNDSEQFF.

The chain employs TRBV24-1 and TRBJ1-5; D unresolved. Deletions cut 3 bases from V and 7 bases from J, with 6 bases between. Germline CDR1 and CDR2: KGHDR and SFDVKD. The CDR3 length is 12 residues. The DNA of the CDR3 is TGTGCCACCAGTGATGGAGGGCAGCCCCAGCATTTT. As protein: CATSDGGQPQHF.

In its sample, this clone was seen a few times. The CDR3 reads CASKVPRDTGELFF. In DNA, the CDR3 is TGTGCCAGTAAGGTTCCCAGGGACACCGGGGAGCTGTTTTTT. This rearrangement joins TRBV19 to TRBJ2-2; D possibly corresponds to TRBD1 (5 bases). V gave up 7 bases and J gave up 3 bases, with 12 bases separating them. The CDR3 contains 14 residues. Germline V lookup: CDR1 LNHDA, CDR2 SQIVND (reference sequence).

This clone showed up just a few times. The chain combines TRBV2 with TRBJ1-2; D ambiguous. Trimming cost V 1 base and J 8 bases, with 11 bases left between them. Per the germline V gene, CDR1 is SNHLY and CDR2 is FYNNEI. The CDR3 has 13 amino acids. The CDR3 DNA sequence: TGTGCCAGCAGTGAAGAAGCCGTCCTGGGCTACACCTTC. It encodes CASSEEAVLGYTF. The full variable domain, its missing parts supplied by reference TRBV2 and TRBJ1-2, is EPEVTQTPSHQVTQMGQEVILRCVPISNHLYFYWYRQILGQKVEFLVSFYNNEISEKSEIFDDQFSVERPDGSNFTLKIRSTKLEDSAMYFCASSEEAVLGYTFGSGTRLTVV.

This chain links TRBV19 with TRBJ1-5, with D hard to call. V was clipped by 3 bases and J by 0 bases, with 12 bases between them. CDR1 LNHDA and CDR2 SQIVND come from the germline V gene (reference sequence). This CDR3 is built from 16 residues. DNA of the CDR3: TGTGCCAGTAGTATTAGGCCAGGTTATAGCAATCAGCCCCAGCATTTT. Translating gives CASSIRPGYSNQPQHF.

This clone was detected once. The rearrangement joins TRBV9 to TRBJ1-1, with D possibly matching TRBD1 (6 bases). CDR1 SGDLS and CDR2 YYNGEE come from the germline V gene. This CDR3 region has 14 residues. Trimming removed 0 bases at V and 4 bases at J, with 10 bases between. CDR3 residues: CASSVVGGVTEAFF. The CDR3, as DNA: TGTGCCAGCAGCGTAGTAGGGGGGGTCACTGAAGCTTTCTTT.

The chain couples TRBV7-3 to TRBJ2-1; 9 bases fit TRBD2. CDR1 and CDR2 from the germline V gene are SGHTA and FQGTGA. CDR3 length: 14 amino acids. After removal of 10 bases from V and 5 bases from J, the junction contained 9 bases not matched to a gene. CDR3 loop: CATARASGNNEQFF. As DNA, the CDR3 is TGTGCCACCGCCAGGGCTAGCGGGAACAATGAGCAGTTCTTC. The entire variable domain, with the rest obtained from reference TRBV7-3 and TRBJ2-1, is as follows: GAGVSQTPSNKVTEKGKYVELRCDPISGHTALYWYRQSLGQGPEFLIYFQGTGAADDSGLPNDRFFAVRPEGSVSTLKIQRTERGDSAVYLCATARASGNNEQFFGPGTRLTVL.

This chain joins TRBV6-6 and TRBJ2-7, with 8 bases identical to TRBD2. V was pared by 5 bases and J by 6 bases, with 3 bases of the junction left unmatched. Germline CDR1 MNHNY, CDR2 SVGAGI (reference sequence). This CDR3 region has 12 residues. The CDR3: CASSSGSVEQYF. DNA for the CDR3: TGTGCCAGCAGTAGCGGGAGTGTCGAGCAGTACTTC.

The V gene is TRBV7-9, the J gene TRBJ2-7; 11 bases align to TRBD2. The V and J ends lost 2 bases and 7 bases, in that order; junction bases with no gene match: 7. The V gene's germline CDR1 is SEHNR and CDR2 FQNEAQ (reference sequence). This CDR3 comprises 15 residues. The DNA for the CDR3 is TGTGCCAGCAGCTTAACTGCCGGGACTAGCGGTGAGCAGTACTTC. Amino acids: CASSLTAGTSGEQYF. Filled out from reference TRBV7-9 and TRBJ2-7, the complete variable domain reads DTGVSQNPRHKITKRGQNVTFRCDPISEHNRLYWYRQTLGQGPEFLTYFQNEAQLEKSRLLSDRFSAERPKGSFSTLEIQRTEQGDSAMYLCASSLTAGTSGEQYFGPGTRLTVT.

V and J are TRBV6-5 and TRBJ2-3; 8 nucleotides align to TRBD2. J gave up 1 base and V 4 bases, and 1 base lay outside the gene matches. There are 14 residues in the CDR3. CDR1 is MNHEY, CDR2 SVGAGI, per germline. In DNA form, the CDR3 reads TGTGCCAGCAGTTTGACTAGCGGCACAGATACGCAGTATTTT. Its protein product is CASSLTSGTDTQYF.

This clone was observed a few times. V is TRBV6-5 and J is TRBJ1-1, with 10 bases fitting TRBD1. Germline V lookup: CDR1 MNHEY, CDR2 SVGAGI. Unmatched junction bases numbered 10, after V lost 10 bases and J lost 2 bases. This CDR3 has 15 amino acids. CDR3 DNA: TGTGCCACCCGGGAGACAGGGGGCCGCAACACTGAAGCTTTCTTT. Protein sequence: CATRETGGRNTEAFF.

CDR3 residues: CASSQVTSSNTYEQYF. The CDR3 DNA sequence: TGTGCCAGCAGCCAAGTGACTAGCTCGAATACGTACGAGCAGTACTTC. The chain couples TRBV3-1 (or the pseudogene TRBV3-2) to TRBJ2-7, with 7 positions matching TRBD2. The germline gives CDR1 LGHDT, CDR2 YNNKEL (reference sequence). The CDR3 length is 16 residues. V lost 1 base, J lost 4 bases, and 10 bases stayed unmatched.

This clone is categorized as medium-sized. In DNA, the CDR3 is TGTGCCAGCAGTAACCTTATGGGCGGGGGCACAGATACGCAGTATTTT. Translating gives CASSNLMGGGTDTQYF. V is TRBV6-8 and J is TRBJ2-3; tentatively, D is TRBD2 (6 bases). Germline V gene sequence: CDR1 MNHGY, CDR2 SAAAGT. The germline V and J ends were trimmed by 5 bases and 1 base, with 16 bases remaining between them. The CDR3 loop spans 16 amino acids.

The chain joins TRBV5-1 to TRBJ2-7; TRBD1 matches at 7 bases. V was pared by 3 bases and J by 6 bases, with 6 bases of the junction left unmatched. Germline V gene data show CDR1 as SGHRS and CDR2 as YFSETQ. This CDR3 spans 13 amino acids. CDR3: CASSSDRVGEQYF. In DNA form, the CDR3 reads TGCGCCAGCAGCTCAGACAGGGTCGGCGAGCAGTACTTC. Drawing the rest from reference TRBV5-1 and TRBJ2-7, the complete variable domain is KAGVTQTPRYLIKTRGQQVTLSCSPISGHRSVSWYQQTPGQGLQFLFEYFSETQRNKGNFPGRFSGRQFSNSRSEMNVSTLELGDSALYLCASSSDRVGEQYFGPGTRLTVT.

This chain links TRBV28 with TRBJ2-5; D unresolved. V lost 1 base, J lost 4 bases, and 4 bases lay in between. Per the germline V gene, CDR1 is MDHEN and CDR2 is SYDVKM. The CDR3 runs to 12 residues. CDR3 sequence (DNA): TGTGCCAGCAGTTTATCCATAGAGACCCAGTACTTC. Protein sequence: CASSLSIETQYF.

The chain combines TRBV18 with TRBJ2-3, with D possibly TRBD2 on 6 matching bases. With 3 bases removed from V and 2 bases from J, the gap between germline ends came to 9 bases. Germline values: CDR1 KGHSH, CDR2 LQKENI. The CDR3 has 14 amino acids. The CDR3 sequence: CASSPRDPTDTQYF. CDR3 nucleotides: TGTGCCAGCTCACCGCGGGATCCCACAGATACGCAGTATTTT.